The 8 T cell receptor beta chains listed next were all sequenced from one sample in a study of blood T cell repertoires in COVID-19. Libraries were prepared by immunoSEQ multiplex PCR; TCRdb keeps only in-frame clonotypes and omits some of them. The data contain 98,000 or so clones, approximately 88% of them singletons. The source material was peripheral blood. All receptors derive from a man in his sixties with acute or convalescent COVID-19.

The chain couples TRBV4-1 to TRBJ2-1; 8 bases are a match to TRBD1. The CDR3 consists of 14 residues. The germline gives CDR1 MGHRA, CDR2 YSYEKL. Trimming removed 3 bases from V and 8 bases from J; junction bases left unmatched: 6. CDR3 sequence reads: CASSHRGLLYEQFF. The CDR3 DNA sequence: TGCGCCAGCAGCCACAGGGGGCTACTATATGAGCAGTTCTTC.

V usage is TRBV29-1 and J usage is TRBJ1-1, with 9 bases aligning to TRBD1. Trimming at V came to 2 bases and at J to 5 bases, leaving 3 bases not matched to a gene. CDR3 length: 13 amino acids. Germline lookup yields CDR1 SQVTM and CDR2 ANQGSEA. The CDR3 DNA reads TGCAGCGTTGAAAGCGACAGGGGGACTGAAGCTTTCTTT. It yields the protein CSVESDRGTEAFF.

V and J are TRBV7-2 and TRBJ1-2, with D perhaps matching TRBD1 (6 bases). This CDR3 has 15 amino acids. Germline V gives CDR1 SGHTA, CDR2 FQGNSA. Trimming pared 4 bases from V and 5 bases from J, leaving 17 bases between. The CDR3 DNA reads TGTGCCAGCAGCTCCTTTCAAGGGGGTCGGTATGGCTACACCTTC. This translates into CASSSFQGGRYGYTF.

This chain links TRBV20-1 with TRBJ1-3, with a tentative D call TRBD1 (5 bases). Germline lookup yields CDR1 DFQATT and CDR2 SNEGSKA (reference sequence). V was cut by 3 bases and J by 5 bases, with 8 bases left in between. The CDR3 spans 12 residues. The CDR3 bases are TGCAGTGCTAGTTGGGGCCGAAACACCATATATTTT. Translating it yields CSASWGRNTIYF.

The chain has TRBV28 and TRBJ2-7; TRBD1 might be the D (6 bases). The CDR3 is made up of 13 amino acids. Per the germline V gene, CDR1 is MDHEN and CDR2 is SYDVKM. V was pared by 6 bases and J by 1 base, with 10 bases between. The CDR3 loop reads CASSNGQSYEQYF. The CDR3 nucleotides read TGTGCCAGCAGCAATGGACAGTCCTACGAGCAGTACTTC.

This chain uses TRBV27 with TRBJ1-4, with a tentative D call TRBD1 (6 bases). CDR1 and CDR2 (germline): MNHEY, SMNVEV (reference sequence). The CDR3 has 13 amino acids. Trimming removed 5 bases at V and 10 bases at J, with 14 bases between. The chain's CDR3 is CASSLDRFAKLFF. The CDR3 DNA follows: TGTGCCAGCAGTCTCGACAGGTTTGCAAAACTGTTTTTT. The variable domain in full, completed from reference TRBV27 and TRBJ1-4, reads EAQVTQNPRYLITVTGKKLTVTCSQNMNHEYMSWYRQDPGLGLRQIYYSMNVEVTDKGDVPEGYKVSRKEKRNFPLILESPSPNQTSLYFCASSLDRFAKLFFGSGTQLSVL.

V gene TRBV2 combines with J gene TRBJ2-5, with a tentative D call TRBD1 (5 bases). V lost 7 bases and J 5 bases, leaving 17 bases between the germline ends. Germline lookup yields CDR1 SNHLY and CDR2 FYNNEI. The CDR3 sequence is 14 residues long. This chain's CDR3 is CASKQSGSDETQYF. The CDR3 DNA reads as TGTGCCAGCAAACAGTCAGGGTCGGACGAGACCCAGTACTTC.

CDR3 DNA sequence: TGTGCCAGCAGTCTGACAGGGGTAGGGGAAAAACTGTTTTTT. Protein: CASSLTGVGEKLFF. The chain links TRBV28 to TRBJ1-4, with 8 nucleotides matching TRBD1. With V trimmed by 5 bases and J by 8 bases, 7 bases remained unmatched. Germline V gene data show CDR1 as MDHEN and CDR2 as SYDVKM. This CDR3 comprises 14 residues.